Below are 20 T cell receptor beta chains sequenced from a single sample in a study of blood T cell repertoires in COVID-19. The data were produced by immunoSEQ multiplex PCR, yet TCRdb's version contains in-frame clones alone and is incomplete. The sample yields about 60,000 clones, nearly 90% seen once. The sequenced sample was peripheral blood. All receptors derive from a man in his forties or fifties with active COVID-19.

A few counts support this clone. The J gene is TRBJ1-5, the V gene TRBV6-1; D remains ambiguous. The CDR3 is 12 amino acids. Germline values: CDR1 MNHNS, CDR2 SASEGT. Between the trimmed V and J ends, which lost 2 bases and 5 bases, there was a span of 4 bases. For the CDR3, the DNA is TGTGCCAGCAGTGAAAGCTATCAGCCCCAGCATTTT. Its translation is CASSESYQPQHF.

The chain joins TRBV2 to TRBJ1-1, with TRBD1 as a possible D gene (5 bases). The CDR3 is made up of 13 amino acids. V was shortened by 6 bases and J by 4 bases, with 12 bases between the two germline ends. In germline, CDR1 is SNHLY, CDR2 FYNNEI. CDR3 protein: CASRGGEGTEAFF. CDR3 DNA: TGTGCCAGCAGGGGGGGGGAAGGCACTGAAGCTTTCTTT.

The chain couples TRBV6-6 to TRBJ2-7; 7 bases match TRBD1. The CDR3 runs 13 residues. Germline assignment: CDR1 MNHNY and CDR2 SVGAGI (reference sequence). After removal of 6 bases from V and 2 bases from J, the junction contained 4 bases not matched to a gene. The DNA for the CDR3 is TGTGCCAGCAGGTATCAGGGGGCCTACGAGCAGTACTTC. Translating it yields CASRYQGAYEQYF.

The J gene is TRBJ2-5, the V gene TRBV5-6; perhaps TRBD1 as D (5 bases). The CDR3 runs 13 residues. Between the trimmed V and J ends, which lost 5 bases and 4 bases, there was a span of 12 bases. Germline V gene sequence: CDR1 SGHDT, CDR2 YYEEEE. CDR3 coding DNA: TGTGCCAGCAGGCAGGGTGGATCAGAGACCCAGTACTTC. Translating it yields CASRQGGSETQYF. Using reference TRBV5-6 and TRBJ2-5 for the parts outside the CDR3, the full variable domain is DAGVTQSPTHLIKTRGQQVTLRCSPKSGHDTVSWYQQALGQGPQFIFQYYEEEERQRGNFPDRFSGHQFPNYSSELNVNALLLGDSALYLCASRQGGSETQYFGPGTRLLVL.

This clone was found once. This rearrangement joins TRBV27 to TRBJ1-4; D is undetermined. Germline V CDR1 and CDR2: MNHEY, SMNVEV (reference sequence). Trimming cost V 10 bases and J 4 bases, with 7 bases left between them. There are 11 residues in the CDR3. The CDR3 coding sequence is TGTGCCACAGTTTATAATGAAAAACTGTTTTTT. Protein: CATVYNEKLFF.

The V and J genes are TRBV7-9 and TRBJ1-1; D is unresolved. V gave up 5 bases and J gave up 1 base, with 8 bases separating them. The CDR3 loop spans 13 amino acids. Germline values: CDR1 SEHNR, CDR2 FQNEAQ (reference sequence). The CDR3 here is CASSREQNTEAFF. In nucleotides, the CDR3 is TGTGCCAGCAGCAGGGAACAGAACACTGAAGCTTTCTTT.

CDR3 amino acids: CASSFGTSGDEQFF. DNA of the CDR3: TGTGCCAGCAGCTTTGGGACTAGCGGGGATGAGCAGTTCTTC. J is TRBJ2-1 and V is TRBV7-7, with 13 bases aligning to TRBD2. Per germline, CDR1 SSHAT and CDR2 FNYEAQ (reference sequence). The trim removed 3 bases at V and 8 bases at J, leaving 1 base unmatched. The CDR3 is 14 amino acids.

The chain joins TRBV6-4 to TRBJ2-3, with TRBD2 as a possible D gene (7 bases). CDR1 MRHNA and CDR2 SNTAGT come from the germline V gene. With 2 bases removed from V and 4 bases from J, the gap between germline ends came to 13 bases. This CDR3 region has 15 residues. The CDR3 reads CASSDRGASPDTQYF. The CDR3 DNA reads TGTGCCAGCAGTGACCGGGGGGCTAGTCCAGATACGCAGTATTTT.

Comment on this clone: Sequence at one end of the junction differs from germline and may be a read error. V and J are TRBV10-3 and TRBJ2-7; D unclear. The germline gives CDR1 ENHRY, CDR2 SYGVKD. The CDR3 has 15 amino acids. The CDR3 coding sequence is TGTGCCATAAGTGAGTCGAGTCAGGTAAACTACGAGCAGTACTTC. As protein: CAISESSQVNYEQYF.

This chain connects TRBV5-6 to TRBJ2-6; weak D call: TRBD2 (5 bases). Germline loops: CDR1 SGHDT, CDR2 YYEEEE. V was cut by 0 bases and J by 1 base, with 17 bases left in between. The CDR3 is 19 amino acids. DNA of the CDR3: TGTGCCAGCAGCTTGGAGGGCGGGTTTTGGAGGTCTGGGGCCAACGTCCTGACTTTC. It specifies CASSLEGGFWRSGANVLTF.

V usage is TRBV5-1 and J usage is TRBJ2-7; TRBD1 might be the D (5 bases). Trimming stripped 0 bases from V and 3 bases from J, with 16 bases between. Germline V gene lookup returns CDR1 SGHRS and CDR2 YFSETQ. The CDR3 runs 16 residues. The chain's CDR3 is CASSLEGISTVYEQYF. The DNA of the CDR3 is TGCGCCAGCAGCTTGGAGGGGATTTCAACAGTCTACGAGCAGTACTTC.

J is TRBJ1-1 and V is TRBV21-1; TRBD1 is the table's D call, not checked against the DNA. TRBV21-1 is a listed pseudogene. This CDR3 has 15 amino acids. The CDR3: CASSKVAGPNTEAFF. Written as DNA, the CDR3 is TGTGCCAGCAGCAAAGTGGCAGGTCCGAACACTGAAGCTTTCTTT.

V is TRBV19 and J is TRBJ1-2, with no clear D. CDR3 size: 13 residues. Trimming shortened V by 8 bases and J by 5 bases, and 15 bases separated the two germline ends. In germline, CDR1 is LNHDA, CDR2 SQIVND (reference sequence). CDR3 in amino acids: CASGVWRAYGYTF. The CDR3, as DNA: TGTGCCAGTGGGGTATGGAGGGCATATGGCTACACCTTC.

The DNA for the CDR3 is TGTGCCATCAGTTCCGGGACTAGCGGCTACGAGCAGTACTTC. Amino acids: CAISSGTSGYEQYF. The chain is built from TRBV10-3 and TRBJ2-7, with 11 nucleotides matching TRBD2. The CDR3 consists of 14 residues. The V segment lost 5 bases and the J segment 3 bases; nucleotides outside the gene matches: 3. Germline values: CDR1 ENHRY, CDR2 SYGVKD.

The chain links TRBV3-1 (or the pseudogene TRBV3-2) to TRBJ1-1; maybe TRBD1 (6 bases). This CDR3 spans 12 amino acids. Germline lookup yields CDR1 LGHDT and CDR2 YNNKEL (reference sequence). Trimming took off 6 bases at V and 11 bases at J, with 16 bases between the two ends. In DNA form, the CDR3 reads TGTGCCAGCAGACCGACAGGCGGTGAGGCTTTCTTT. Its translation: CASRPTGGEAFF.

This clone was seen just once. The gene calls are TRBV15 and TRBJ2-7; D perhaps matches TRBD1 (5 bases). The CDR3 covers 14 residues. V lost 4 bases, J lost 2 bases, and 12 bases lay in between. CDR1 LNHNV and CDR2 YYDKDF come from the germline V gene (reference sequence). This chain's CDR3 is CATSKTVNAYEQYF. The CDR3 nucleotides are TGTGCCACCAGCAAGACAGTTAACGCCTACGAGCAGTACTTC.

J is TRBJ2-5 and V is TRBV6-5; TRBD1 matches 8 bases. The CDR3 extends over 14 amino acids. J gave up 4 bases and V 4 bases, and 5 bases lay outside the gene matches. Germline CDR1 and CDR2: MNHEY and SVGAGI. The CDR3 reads CASSFRQGRETQYF. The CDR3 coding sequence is TGTGCCAGCAGTTTCCGACAGGGGCGAGAGACCCAGTACTTC.

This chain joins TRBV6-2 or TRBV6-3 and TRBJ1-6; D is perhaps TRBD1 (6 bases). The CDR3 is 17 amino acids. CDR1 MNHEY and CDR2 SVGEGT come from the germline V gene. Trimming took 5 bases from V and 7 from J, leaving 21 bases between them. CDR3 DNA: TGTGCCAGCAGTGCCGGGACATCTCCGAATGGGAATTCACCCCTCCACTTT. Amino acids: CASSAGTSPNGNSPLHF.

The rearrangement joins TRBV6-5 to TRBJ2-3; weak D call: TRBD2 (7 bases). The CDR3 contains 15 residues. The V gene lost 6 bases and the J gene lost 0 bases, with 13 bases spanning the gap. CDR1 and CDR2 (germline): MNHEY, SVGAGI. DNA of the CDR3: TGTGCCAGCAGCCACGGGGGGCTAAGCACAGATACGCAGTATTTT. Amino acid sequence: CASSHGGLSTDTQYF.

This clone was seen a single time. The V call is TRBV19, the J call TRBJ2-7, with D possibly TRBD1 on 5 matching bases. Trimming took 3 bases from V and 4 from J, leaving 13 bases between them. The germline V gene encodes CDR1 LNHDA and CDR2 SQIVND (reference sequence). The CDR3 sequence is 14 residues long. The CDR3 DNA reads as TGTGCCAGTAGTATCAGTCTCAGGGCATACGAGCAGTACTTC. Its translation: CASSISLRAYEQYF.